A single sample is the source of the 26 T cell receptor beta chains below, sequenced in a study of T cell repertoires in cytomegalovirus infection. Each CDR3 protein gets one entry after TCRdb re-called the reads with MiXCR. The table shows some 200,000 distinct CDR3 sequences, with 35% to 40% occurring only once. These receptors have no identified antigens. The material sequenced was CD8+ T cells from cultured PBMCs, taken from culture after CMV antigen stimulation. The receptors come from a human donor in good health (CMV status not recorded). Some clones in this sample may be carry-over from other donors' samples.

In its sample, this clonotype was seen a few times. The chain is built from TRBV27 and TRBJ2-3; 7 nucleotides align to TRBD1. Germline CDR1 is MNHEY and CDR2 is SMNVEV (reference sequence). Trimming cost V 5 bases and J 10 bases; bases outside gene matches: 6. The CDR3 consists of 12 residues. This chain's CDR3 is CASSRTGKAQYF. DNA for the CDR3: TGTGCCAGCAGTCGGACAGGCAAGGCGCAGTATTTT.

This chain links TRBV7-2 with TRBJ1-4; tentatively, D is TRBD1 (5 bases). Germline lookup yields CDR1 SGHTA and CDR2 FQGNSA. This CDR3 has 14 residues. Trimming left V 4 bases short and J 7 bases short, with 13 bases between. CDR3 nucleotides: TGTGCCAGCAGCTATGACGCAGGGATTGAAAAACTGTTTTTT. Translating gives CASSYDAGIEKLFF.

This chain joins TRBV20-1 and TRBJ1-1; D is unresolved. The germline V gene encodes CDR1 DFQATT and CDR2 SNEGSKA (reference sequence). This CDR3 comprises 13 residues. The germline V and J ends were trimmed by 3 bases and 3 bases, with 11 bases remaining between them. CDR3 sequence reads: CSARGSRDTEAFF. CDR3 nucleotides: TGCAGTGCTAGGGGATCCCGGGACACTGAAGCTTTCTTT.

The V gene is TRBV11-2, the J gene TRBJ2-7; D unresolved. The V and J ends lost 0 bases and 9 bases respectively, with 27 bases between them. The CDR3 loop spans 18 amino acids. Germline assignment: CDR1 SGHAT and CDR2 FQNNGV. The CDR3 nucleotides read TGTGCCAGCAGCTTAGAAGCGAGCGCTCATTTCCCCAGCAGCAGGCAGTACTTC. Translating gives CASSLEASAHFPSSRQYF.

The chain has TRBV5-1 and TRBJ1-6, with D perhaps matching TRBD1 (6 bases). V lost 1 base to trimming and J lost 7 bases, with 12 bases between them. CDR3 length: 15 residues. The V gene's germline CDR1 is SGHRS and CDR2 YFSETQ. The CDR3 DNA sequence: TGCGCCAGCAGCTTGTGGCAGGGGACGAATTCACCCCTCCACTTT. Its translation is CASSLWQGTNSPLHF.

The chain combines TRBV30 with TRBJ2-7; D not certain. The V end was cut by 0 bases, the J end by 3 bases, with 6 bases between. This CDR3 contains 12 residues. Per germline, CDR1 GTSNPN and CDR2 SVGIG (reference sequence). DNA for the CDR3: TGTGCCTGGAGTGTGATTGACTACGAGCAGTACTTC. Its translation: CAWSVIDYEQYF.

The chain combines TRBV10-3 with TRBJ1-1; no clear D gene. The CDR3 consists of 13 residues. V was trimmed by 3 bases and J by 5 bases, leaving 10 bases between them. Per germline, CDR1 ENHRY and CDR2 SYGVKD. For the CDR3, the DNA is TGTGCCATCAGTGAACAGAAGAAAACTGAAGCTTTCTTT. Translation: CAISEQKKTEAFF.

A remark on this clonotype: A read error is likely, as this CDR3 ends without the conserved phenylalanine or tryptophan. This chain connects TRBV5-1 to TRBJ1-4, with unresolved D. Trimming removed 4 bases at V and 8 bases at J, with 12 bases between. Germline CDR1 SGHRS, CDR2 YFSETQ. The CDR3 loop spans 13 amino acids. For the CDR3, the DNA is TGCGCCAGCAGCCACACTAATCTCGAAAAACTGTTTTGT. Translating it yields CASSHTNLEKLFC.

This chain links TRBV5-4 with TRBJ2-6; D gene uncertain. Germline values: CDR1 SGHNT, CDR2 YYREEE (reference sequence). V was trimmed by 4 bases and J by 0 bases, leaving 11 bases between them. This CDR3 has 16 residues. The CDR3 DNA follows: TGTGCCAGCAGCCCCGACACCTACTCTGGGGCCAACGTCCTGACTTTC. Its protein product is CASSPDTYSGANVLTF.

The chain employs TRBV3-1 and TRBJ1-5; TRBD1 is a possible D gene (6 bases). Germline V CDR1 and CDR2: LGHDT, YNNKEL (reference sequence). The CDR3 runs 14 residues. V lost 3 bases and J lost 4, with 10 bases in between. DNA for the CDR3: TGTGCCAGCAGCCAGGGGGCAAGGAATCAGCCCCAGCATTTT. Amino acid sequence: CASSQGARNQPQHF. The full variable domain, its missing parts supplied by reference TRBV3-1 and TRBJ1-5, is DTAVSQTPKYLVTQMGNDKSIKCEQNLGHDTMYWYKQDSKKFLKIMFSYNNKELIINETVPNRFSPKSPDKAHLNLHINSLELGDSAVYFCASSQGARNQPQHFGDGTRLSIL.

The chain has TRBV20-1 and TRBJ2-7; D call uncertain. V was shortened by 3 bases and J by 4 bases, with 13 bases between the two germline ends. The CDR3 has 13 residues. The germline V gene encodes CDR1 DFQATT and CDR2 SNEGSKA (reference sequence). The CDR3 protein is CSASPPWIYEQYF. For the CDR3, the DNA is TGCAGTGCTAGCCCCCCCTGGATTTACGAGCAGTACTTC.

This clonotype occurred a few times. The chain is built from TRBV7-2 and TRBJ1-1; TRBD1 matches 8 bases. Per germline, CDR1 SGHTA and CDR2 FQGNSA. V dropped 4 bases and J dropped 1; count of bases not matched to a gene: 5. The CDR3 spans 15 residues. CDR3 nucleotides: TGTGCCAGCAGCTCGGAGGGACAGGCGAACACTGAAGCTTTCTTT. Amino acids: CASSSEGQANTEAFF.

The chain carries TRBV19 and TRBJ1-3; D unresolved. The CDR3 extends over 19 amino acids. The V end was cut by 9 bases, the J end by 2 bases, with 29 bases between. Per the germline V gene, CDR1 is LNHDA and CDR2 is SQIVND (reference sequence). CDR3 DNA: TGTGCCAGCGTATCCGGTATGGACTACAACTACTTAACTGGAAACACCATATATTTT. It yields the protein CASVSGMDYNYLTGNTIYF.

Only a few counts were recorded for this clonotype. This chain links TRBV27 with TRBJ1-2; unclear D gene. The germline CDR1 and CDR2 sequences are MNHEY and SMNVEV (reference sequence). The CDR3 runs to 13 residues. V lost 6 bases and J lost 4, with 12 bases in between. The CDR3 DNA is TGTGCCAGCAGCCCTGGACGGACCTATGGCTACACCTTC. Translated, it gives CASSPGRTYGYTF.

The genes are TRBV5-6 and TRBJ2-2; no clear D. V was trimmed by 2 bases and J by 3 bases, leaving 11 bases between them. This CDR3 is 15 amino acids long. Germline V gene lookup returns CDR1 SGHDT and CDR2 YYEEEE. CDR3 in amino acids: CASSFGEGYTGELFF. The CDR3 DNA is TGTGCCAGCAGCTTCGGTGAAGGGTACACCGGGGAGCTGTTTTTT.

V and J are TRBV4-2 and TRBJ2-1; 7 nucleotides match TRBD2. Germline V gives CDR1 LGHNA, CDR2 YNFKEQ. With V trimmed by 1 base and J by 3 bases, 6 bases remained unmatched. The CDR3 runs 16 residues. The CDR3 loop reads CASSQVSSGYYNEQFF. Written as DNA, the CDR3 is TGTGCCAGCAGCCAAGTTTCTAGCGGTTACTACAATGAGCAGTTCTTC.

This clonotype has just a few counts. V usage is TRBV7-2 and J usage is TRBJ2-3; D is unresolved. CDR1 SGHTA and CDR2 FQGNSA come from the germline V gene. V was trimmed by 1 base and J by 5 bases, leaving 7 bases between them. The CDR3 is made up of 13 amino acids. CDR3 protein: CASSLEPQDTQYF. The DNA of the CDR3 is TGTGCCAGCAGCTTAGAGCCCCAAGATACGCAGTATTTT.

This clonotype was seen more than once but under ten times. The chain uses TRBV12-3 or TRBV12-4 and TRBJ2-7; 8 positions agree with TRBD1. The CDR3 totals 13 residues. J lost 3 bases, V lost 8 bases, and 6 bases had no gene match. The CDR3 sequence: CASRDRNFYEQYF. The CDR3, as DNA: TGTGCCAGCCGGGACAGGAATTTCTACGAGCAGTACTTC.

Only a few counts were recorded for this clonotype. The chain uses TRBV7-6 and TRBJ2-3, with D perhaps matching TRBD2 (6 bases). From germline, CDR1 is SGHVS and CDR2 FNYEAQ. This CDR3 is built from 14 residues. With 3 bases removed from V and 2 bases from J, the gap between germline ends came to 9 bases. This CDR3 is CASSLGGYTDTQYF. The CDR3 DNA reads TGTGCCAGCAGCTTGGGGGGATACACAGATACGCAGTATTTT.

J is TRBJ2-3 and V is TRBV7-2; 8 positions match TRBD2. Germline lookup yields CDR1 SGHTA and CDR2 FQGNSA. Germline trimming cut 4 bases from V and 1 base from J; bases unmatched to any gene: 1. The CDR3 extends over 14 amino acids. The CDR3 region is CASSYSGGTDTQYF. CDR3 nucleotide sequence: TGTGCCAGCAGCTATAGCGGGGGCACAGATACGCAGTATTTT.

This clonotype was counted a few times. The chain is built from TRBV7-2 and TRBJ2-1; the D gene is possibly TRBD2 (6 bases). The CDR3 is made up of 14 amino acids. In germline, CDR1 is SGHTA, CDR2 FQGNSA. The V and J ends lost 1 base and 3 bases respectively, with 7 bases between them. CDR3 DNA: TGTGCCAGCAGCTTAGTGGGGGGCTACAATGAGCAGTTCTTC. The encoded protein is CASSLVGGYNEQFF.

The rearrangement links TRBV25-1 to TRBJ1-2; tentatively, D is TRBD1 (5 bases). Germline V gives CDR1 MGHDK, CDR2 SYGVNS. Trimming took off 2 bases at V and 7 bases at J, with 20 bases between the two ends. The CDR3 runs to 16 residues. CDR3 bases: TGTGCCAGCAGTGAAGTGGGGCAGGGTGTAGATCGTGGCTACACCTTC. It specifies CASSEVGQGVDRGYTF.

The rearrangement links TRBV6-1 to TRBJ1-1; D not certain. The CDR3 loop spans 15 amino acids. Germline CDR1 reads MNHNS; CDR2 reads SASEGT. V was trimmed by 1 base and J by 2 bases, leaving 11 bases between them. In DNA, the CDR3 is TGTGCCAGCAGTGAAGAAGATCCGAGAAACACTGAAGCTTTCTTT. Encoded protein: CASSEEDPRNTEAFF.

Many counts were recorded for this clonotype. The V and J genes are TRBV7-2 and TRBJ2-2; D uncertain. This CDR3 spans 13 amino acids. Germline CDR1 SGHTA, CDR2 FQGNSA. The V and J ends lost 3 bases and 0 bases respectively, with 2 bases between them. CDR3 loop: CASSFTNTGELFF. CDR3 DNA sequence: TGTGCCAGCAGCTTTACGAACACCGGGGAGCTGTTTTTT.

The rearrangement links TRBV20-1 to TRBJ1-5, with 12 bases identical to TRBD1. The CDR3 sequence is 17 residues long. V gave up 0 bases and J gave up 4 bases; unmatched junction bases: 7. Germline CDR1 and CDR2: DFQATT and SNEGSKA (reference sequence). CDR3: CSARDPGQGARNQPQHF. CDR3 DNA sequence: TGCAGTGCTAGAGATCCGGGACAGGGGGCAAGGAATCAGCCCCAGCATTTT.

CDR3 region: CASVASQGVQPQHF. CDR3 nucleotides: TGTGCCAGTGTAGCGAGTCAGGGGGTTCAGCCCCAGCATTTT. V usage is TRBV19 and J usage is TRBJ1-5; TRBD1 aligns across 7 bases. CDR1 and CDR2 (germline): LNHDA, SQIVND (reference sequence). The CDR3 extends over 14 amino acids. After removal of 8 bases from V and 6 bases from J, the junction contained 10 bases not matched to a gene.